This T cell receptor beta chain was documented in a study of identical twins. Template switching (which added a universal primer site) was used, and cDNA carried unique molecular identifiers. TCRdb reprocessed the 5' RACE reads with MiXCR, giving one entry per CDR3 protein. Of hundreds of thousands of distinct CDR3 sequences listed, about a fifth are singletons. In this sample, this clonotype turned up a few times. Its specificity is not known. Whole-study results and caveats: Cord blood beta clonotypes present at high abundance carried fewer insertions; no such pattern appeared in memory repertoires. Out-of-frame TCR alpha sharing in monozygotic twins exceeded recombination model predictions.

Trimming took off 6 bases at V and 2 bases at J, with 8 bases between the two ends. CDR1 and CDR2 (germline): SNHLY, FYNNEI. The CDR3 extends over 12 amino acids. The sample was also reused in another study, on yellow fever vaccine responses in identical twins.

The source material was CD4+ T cells sorted from blood. The sequence was obtained from a woman between 18 and 29 years old in good health. J is TRBJ2-7 and V is TRBV2; D unclear. In DNA form, the CDR3 reads TGTGCCAGCAGGTTTTCAACCTACGAGCAGTACTTC. Amino acids: CASRFSTYEQYF.